This TCR beta chain originates from a study of blood T cells in healthy people across ages. It was with a sample-barcoded 5' primer and a J-beta primer mix that a second PCR of roughly 6 to 11 cycles was run. One entry per CDR3 protein results from TCRdb running MiXCR on the 5' RACE reads. Here the sample spans roughly 1.9 million distinct CDR3 sequences, 30% to 40% being singletons. Deletions cut 3 bases from V and 4 bases from J, with 15 bases between. This CDR3 spans 15 amino acids. Germline loops: CDR1 SGHRS, CDR2 YFSETQ. This receptor was identified in a human donor in good health. Sequencing was done on a sample of blood. The chain couples TRBV5-1 to TRBJ2-3; the D gene is possibly TRBD2 (6 bases). CDR3 in amino acids: CASSWGGAGPDTQYF. The CDR3 region has the DNA TGCGCCAGCAGCTGGGGAGGAGCAGGACCAGATACGCAGTATTTT.